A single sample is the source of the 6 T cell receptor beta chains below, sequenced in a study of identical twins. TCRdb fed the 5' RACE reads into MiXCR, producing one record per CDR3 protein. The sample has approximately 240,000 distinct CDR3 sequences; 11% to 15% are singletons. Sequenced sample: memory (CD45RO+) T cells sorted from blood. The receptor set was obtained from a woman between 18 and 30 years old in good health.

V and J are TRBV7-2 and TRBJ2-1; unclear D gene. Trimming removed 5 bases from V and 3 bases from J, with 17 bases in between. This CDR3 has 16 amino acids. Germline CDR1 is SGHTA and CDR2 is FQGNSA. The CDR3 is CASSPEAERLYNEQFF. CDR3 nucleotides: TGTGCCAGCAGCCCTGAGGCGGAGAGACTCTACAATGAGCAGTTCTTC.

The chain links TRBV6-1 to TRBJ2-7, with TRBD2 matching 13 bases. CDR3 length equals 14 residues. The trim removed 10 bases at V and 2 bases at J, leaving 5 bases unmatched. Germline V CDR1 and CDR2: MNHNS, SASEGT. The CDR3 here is CATWGTSGTYEQYF. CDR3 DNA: TGTGCCACCTGGGGGACTAGCGGGACCTACGAGCAGTACTTC.

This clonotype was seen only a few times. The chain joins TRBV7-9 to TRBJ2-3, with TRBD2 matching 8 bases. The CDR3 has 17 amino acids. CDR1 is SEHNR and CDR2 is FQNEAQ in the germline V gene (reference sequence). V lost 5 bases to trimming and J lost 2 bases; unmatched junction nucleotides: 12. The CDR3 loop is CASSPNPAGVLTDTQYF. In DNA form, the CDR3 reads TGTGCCAGCAGCCCCAACCCAGCGGGAGTGCTCACAGATACGCAGTATTTT.

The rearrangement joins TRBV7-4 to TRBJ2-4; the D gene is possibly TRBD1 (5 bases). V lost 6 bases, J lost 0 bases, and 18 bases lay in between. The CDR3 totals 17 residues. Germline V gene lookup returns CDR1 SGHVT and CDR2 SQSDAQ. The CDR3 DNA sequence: TGTGCCAGCAGAACCCTGGGGCCGATAGTAGCCAAAAACATTCAGTACTTC. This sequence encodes CASRTLGPIVAKNIQYF.

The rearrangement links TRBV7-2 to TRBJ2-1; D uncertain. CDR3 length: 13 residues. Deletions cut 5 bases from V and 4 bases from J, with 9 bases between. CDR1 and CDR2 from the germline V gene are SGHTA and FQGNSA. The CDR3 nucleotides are TGTGCCAGCAGCGCCCGGGCTTACAATGAGCAGTTCTTC. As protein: CASSARAYNEQFF.

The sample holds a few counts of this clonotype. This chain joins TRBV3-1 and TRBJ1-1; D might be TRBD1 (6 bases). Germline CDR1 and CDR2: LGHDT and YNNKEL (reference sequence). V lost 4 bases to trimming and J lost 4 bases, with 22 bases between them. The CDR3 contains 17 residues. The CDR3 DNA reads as TGTGCCAGCAGCCTGAGCCCTTCGACAGGCTCCTTCACTGAAGCTTTCTTT. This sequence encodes CASSLSPSTGSFTEAFF.